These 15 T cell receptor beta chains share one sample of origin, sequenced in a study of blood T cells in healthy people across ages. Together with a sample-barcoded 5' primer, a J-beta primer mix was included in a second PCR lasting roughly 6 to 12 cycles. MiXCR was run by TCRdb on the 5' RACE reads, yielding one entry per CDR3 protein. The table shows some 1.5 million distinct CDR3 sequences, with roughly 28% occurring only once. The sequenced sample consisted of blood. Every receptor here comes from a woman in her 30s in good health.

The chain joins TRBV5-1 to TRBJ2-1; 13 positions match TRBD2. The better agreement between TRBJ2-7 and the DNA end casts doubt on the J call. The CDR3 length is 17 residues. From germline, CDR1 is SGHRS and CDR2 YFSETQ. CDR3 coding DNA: TGCGCCAGCAGCCCCACTAGCGGGGGGGAGTACAACAATGAGCAGTACTTC. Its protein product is CASSPTSGGEYNNEQYF.

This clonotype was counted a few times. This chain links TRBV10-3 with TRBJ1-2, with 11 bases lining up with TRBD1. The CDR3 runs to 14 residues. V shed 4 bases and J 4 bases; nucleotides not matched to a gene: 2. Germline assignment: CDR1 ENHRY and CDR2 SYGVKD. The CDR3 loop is CAISVDRGRYGYTF. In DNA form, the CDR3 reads TGTGCCATCAGTGTGGACAGGGGGCGCTATGGCTACACCTTC.

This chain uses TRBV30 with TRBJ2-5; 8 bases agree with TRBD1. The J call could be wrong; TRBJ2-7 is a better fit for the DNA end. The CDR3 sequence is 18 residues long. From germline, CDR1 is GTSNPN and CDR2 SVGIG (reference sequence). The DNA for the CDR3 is TGTGCCTGGAGCGCGACAGGGGTCACCACGGGAAGCCTTGACGAGCAGTACTTC. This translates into CAWSATGVTTGSLDEQYF.

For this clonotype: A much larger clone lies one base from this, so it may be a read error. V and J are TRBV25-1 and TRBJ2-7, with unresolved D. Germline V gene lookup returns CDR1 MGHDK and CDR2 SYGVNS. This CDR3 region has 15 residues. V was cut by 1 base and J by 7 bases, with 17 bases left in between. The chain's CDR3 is CASSESSPRKGEQYF. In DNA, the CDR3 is TGTGCCAGCAGTGAATCGAGCCCCCGGAAGGGTGAGCAGTACTTC.

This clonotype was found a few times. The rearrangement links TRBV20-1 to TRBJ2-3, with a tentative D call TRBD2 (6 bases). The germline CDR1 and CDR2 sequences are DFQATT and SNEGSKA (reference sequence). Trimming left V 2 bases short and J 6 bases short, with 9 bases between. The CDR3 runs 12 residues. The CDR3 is CSARLRDDTQYF. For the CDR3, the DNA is TGCAGTGCTAGATTGCGGGACGATACGCAGTATTTT.

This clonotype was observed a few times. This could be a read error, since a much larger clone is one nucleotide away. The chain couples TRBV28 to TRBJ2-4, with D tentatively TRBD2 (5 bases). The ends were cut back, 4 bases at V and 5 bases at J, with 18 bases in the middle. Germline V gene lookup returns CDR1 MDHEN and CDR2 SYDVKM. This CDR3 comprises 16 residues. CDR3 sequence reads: CASSSTAVRAENIQYF. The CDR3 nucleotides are TGTGCCAGCAGTTCGACTGCGGTGAGGGCCGAAAACATTCAGTACTTC.

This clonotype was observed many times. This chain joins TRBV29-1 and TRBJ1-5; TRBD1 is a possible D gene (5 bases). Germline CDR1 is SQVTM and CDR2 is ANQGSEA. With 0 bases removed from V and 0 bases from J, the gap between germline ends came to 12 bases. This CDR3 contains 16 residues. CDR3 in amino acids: CSVEDLGEDSNQPQHF. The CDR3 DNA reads TGCAGCGTTGAAGATCTAGGGGAGGATAGCAATCAGCCCCAGCATTTT.

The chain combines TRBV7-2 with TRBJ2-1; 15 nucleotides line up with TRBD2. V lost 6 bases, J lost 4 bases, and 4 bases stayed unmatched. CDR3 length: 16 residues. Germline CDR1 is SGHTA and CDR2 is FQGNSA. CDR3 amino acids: CASRPGTSGRYNEQFF. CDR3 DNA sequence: TGTGCCAGCAGACCCGGGACTAGCGGGAGGTACAATGAGCAGTTCTTC.

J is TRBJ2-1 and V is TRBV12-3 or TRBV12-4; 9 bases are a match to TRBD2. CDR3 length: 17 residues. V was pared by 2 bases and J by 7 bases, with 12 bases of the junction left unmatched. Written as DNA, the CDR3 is TGTGCCAGCAGTTTATCTTCCTTAGCGGGAGAGGGTAATGAGCAGTTCTTC. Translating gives CASSLSSLAGEGNEQFF.

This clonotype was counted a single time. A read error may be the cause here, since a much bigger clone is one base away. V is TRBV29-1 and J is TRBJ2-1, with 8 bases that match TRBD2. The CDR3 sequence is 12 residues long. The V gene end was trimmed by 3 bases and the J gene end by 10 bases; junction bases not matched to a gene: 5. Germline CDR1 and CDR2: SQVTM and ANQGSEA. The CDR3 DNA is TGCAGCGTTGAGACTAGCGAGTACGAGCAGTTCTTC. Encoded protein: CSVETSEYEQFF.

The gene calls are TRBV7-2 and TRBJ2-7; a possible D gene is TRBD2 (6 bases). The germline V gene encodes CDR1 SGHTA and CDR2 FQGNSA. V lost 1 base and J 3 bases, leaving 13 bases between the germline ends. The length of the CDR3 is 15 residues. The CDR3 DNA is TGTGCCAGCAGCTTAGGCGGGGACGGAAACTACGAGCAGTACTTC. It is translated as CASSLGGDGNYEQYF.

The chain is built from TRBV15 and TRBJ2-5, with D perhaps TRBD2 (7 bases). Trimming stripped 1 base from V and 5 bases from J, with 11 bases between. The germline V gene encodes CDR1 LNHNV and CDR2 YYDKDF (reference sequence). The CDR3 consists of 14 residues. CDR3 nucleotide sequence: TGTGCCACCAGCAGAGGGGGGGGGGCGGAGACCCAGTACTTC. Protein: CATSRGGGAETQYF.

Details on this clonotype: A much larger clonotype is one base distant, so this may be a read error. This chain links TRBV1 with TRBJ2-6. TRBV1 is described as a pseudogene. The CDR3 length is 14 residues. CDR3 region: CTSSPSEGANVLTF. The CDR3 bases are TGTACCAGCAGCCCCAGTGAAGGGGCCAACGTCCTGACTTTC.

In DNA form, the CDR3 reads TGTGCCAGCAGTGCCTACAGGGACGGCTACACCTTC. Its protein product is CASSAYRDGYTF. V gene TRBV28 combines with J gene TRBJ1-2; maybe TRBD1 (6 bases). The V end was cut by 5 bases, the J end by 8 bases, with 12 bases between. Germline V gene lookup returns CDR1 MDHEN and CDR2 SYDVKM. The CDR3 runs 12 residues.

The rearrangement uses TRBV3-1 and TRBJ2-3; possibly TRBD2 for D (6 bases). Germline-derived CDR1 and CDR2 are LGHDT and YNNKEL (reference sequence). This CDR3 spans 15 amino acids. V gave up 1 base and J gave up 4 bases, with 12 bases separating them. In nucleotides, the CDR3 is TGTGCCAGCAGCCAAGGGCGGGGCTCGGCAGATACGCAGTATTTT. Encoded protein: CASSQGRGSADTQYF.